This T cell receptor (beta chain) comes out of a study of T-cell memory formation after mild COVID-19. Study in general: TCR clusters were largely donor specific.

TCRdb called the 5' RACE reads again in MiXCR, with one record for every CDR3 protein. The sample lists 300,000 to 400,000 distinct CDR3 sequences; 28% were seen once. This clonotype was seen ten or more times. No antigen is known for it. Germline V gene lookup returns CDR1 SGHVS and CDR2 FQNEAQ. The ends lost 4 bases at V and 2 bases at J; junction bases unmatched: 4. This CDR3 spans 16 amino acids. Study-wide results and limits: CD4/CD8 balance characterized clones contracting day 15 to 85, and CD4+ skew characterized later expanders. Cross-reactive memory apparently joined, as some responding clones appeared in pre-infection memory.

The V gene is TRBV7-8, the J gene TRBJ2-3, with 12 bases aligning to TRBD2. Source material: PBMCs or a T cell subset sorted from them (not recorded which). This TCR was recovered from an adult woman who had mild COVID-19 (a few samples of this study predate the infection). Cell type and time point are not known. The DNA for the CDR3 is TGTGCCAGCAGCTCCCGGACTAGCGGGAACACAGATACGCAGTATTTT. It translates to CASSSRTSGNTDTQYF. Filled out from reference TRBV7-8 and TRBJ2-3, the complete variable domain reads GAGVSQSPRYKVAKRGQDVALRCDPISGHVSLFWYQQALGQGPEFLTYFQNEAQLDKSGLPSDRFFAERPEGSVSTLKIQRTQQEDSAVYLCASSSRTSGNTDTQYFGPGTRLTVL.